The 31 T cell receptor beta chains in this list originate from one sample, sequenced in a study of blood T cell repertoires in COVID-19. Profiled with immunoSEQ multiplex PCR; TCRdb holds only in-frame clones, not every one. The data show some 100,000 clones, 88% seen once. Sequencing input: peripheral blood. The receptor set was obtained from a woman in her sixties or seventies with acute or convalescent COVID-19.

This clone was found a few times. This chain joins TRBV28 and TRBJ1-3; D may be TRBD1 (5 bases). This CDR3 has 16 residues. The germline V and J ends were trimmed by 5 bases and 4 bases, with 18 bases remaining between them. Per the germline V gene, CDR1 is MDHEN and CDR2 is SYDVKM. CDR3 DNA sequence: TGTGCCAGCAGTCCCGCCGCCAGGGCGGTAGGAAACACCATATATTTT. It encodes CASSPAARAVGNTIYF.

V and J are TRBV19 and TRBJ1-5, with 11 bases fitting TRBD1. CDR1 is LNHDA, CDR2 SQIVND, per germline (reference sequence). The ends lost 8 bases at V and 0 bases at J; junction bases unmatched: 9. The CDR3 consists of 17 residues. CDR3 protein: CASSGQGVGYSNQPQHF. The CDR3 nucleotides read TGTGCCAGTTCGGGACAGGGGGTCGGATATAGCAATCAGCCCCAGCATTTT.

The chain carries TRBV10-1 and TRBJ1-5, with 8 bases matching TRBD1. CDR1 and CDR2 from the germline V gene are WNHNN and SYGVQD (reference sequence). The V gene end was trimmed by 9 bases and the J gene end by 3 bases; junction bases not matched to a gene: 4. The CDR3 extends over 13 amino acids. CDR3 nucleotide sequence: TGCGCCAGTAGCAGGGGGCCCAATCAGCCCCAGCATTTT. The encoded protein is CASSRGPNQPQHF.

The chain has TRBV24-1 and TRBJ2-3; D is ambiguous. V lost 3 bases and J lost 1, with 13 bases in between. Germline V CDR1 and CDR2: KGHDR, SFDVKD. The CDR3 loop spans 16 amino acids. The CDR3 spells CATSDPDPRGTDTQYF. The DNA of the CDR3 is TGTGCCACCAGTGATCCAGACCCTCGGGGCACAGATACGCAGTATTTT.

This clone appeared a few times. The chain uses TRBV18 and TRBJ2-2; TRBD2 matches at 11 bases. Germline V gives CDR1 KGHSH, CDR2 LQKENI. The CDR3 loop spans 16 amino acids. V was clipped by 3 bases and J by 7 bases; unmatched bases: 7. The CDR3 bases are TGTGCCAGCTCACCCATCACTAGCGGGAGTTTCGGGGAGCTGTTTTTT. Its translation is CASSPITSGSFGELFF.

V gene TRBV11-2 combines with J gene TRBJ2-1; no reliable D call. The V end lost 5 bases, the J end lost 6 bases, and 23 bases lay between the germline ends. The CDR3 spans 17 residues. CDR1 is SGHAT, CDR2 FQNNGV, per germline. For the CDR3, the DNA is TGTGCCAGCAGCAAGAGGTCAGCAGACCCTACTTTCAATGAGCAGTTCTTC. The encoded protein is CASSKRSADPTFNEQFF.

This clone was recorded once. This chain connects TRBV30 to TRBJ2-3; TRBD2 matches 7 bases. The ends lost 5 bases at V and 3 bases at J; junction bases unmatched: 5. This CDR3 comprises 13 residues. CDR1 and CDR2 (germline): GTSNPN, SVGIG (reference sequence). CDR3 nucleotide sequence: TGTGCCTGGGGGATTAGCGGGACAGATACGCAGTATTTT. Protein sequence: CAWGISGTDTQYF. The whole variable domain, remainder taken from reference TRBV30 and TRBJ2-3, is SQTIHQWPATLVQPVGSPLSLECTVEGTSNPNLYWYRQAAGRGLQLLFYSVGIGQISSEVPQNLSASRPQDRQFILSSKKLLLSDSGFYLCAWGISGTDTQYFGPGTRLTVL.

The chain has TRBV4-2 and TRBJ1-5; maybe TRBD1 (5 bases). This CDR3 region has 14 residues. Germline CDR1 LGHNA, CDR2 YNFKEQ. Trimming pared 0 bases from V and 7 bases from J, leaving 10 bases between. The CDR3 bases are TGTGCCAGCAGCCAAGATCGGGGGGAGCAGCCCCAGCATTTT. It is translated as CASSQDRGEQPQHF.

The CDR3 nucleotides are TGTGCCAGCAGCGAAACTATGCCCGGGGAGCAGTACGTC. It yields the protein CASSETMPGEQYV. The chain joins TRBV11-3 to TRBJ2-7; no clear D. Trimming pared 5 bases from V and 7 bases from J, leaving 15 bases between. This CDR3 has 13 amino acids. Germline loops: CDR1 SGHNT, CDR2 YENEEA.

The V and J genes are TRBV6-5 and TRBJ2-1; 9 bases line up with TRBD2. The germline gives CDR1 MNHEY, CDR2 SVGAGI. V lost 6 bases, J lost 4 bases, and 7 bases stayed unmatched. The CDR3 totals 15 residues. As DNA, the CDR3 is TGTGCCAGCAGGGTAGCGGGAGCCCCTTACAATGAGCAGTTCTTC. This sequence encodes CASRVAGAPYNEQFF.

This clone was recorded once. The chain is built from TRBV2 and TRBJ1-5; weak D call: TRBD1 (6 bases). CDR1 is SNHLY, CDR2 FYNNEI, per germline. The ends were cut back, 4 bases at V and 6 bases at J, with 16 bases in the middle. CDR3 length equals 15 residues. The CDR3 coding sequence is TGTGCCAGCAGTGTGGGGCAGGGGTCCCCTCAGCCCCAGCATTTT. This encodes CASSVGQGSPQPQHF. Using reference TRBV2 and TRBJ1-5 for the parts outside the CDR3, the full variable domain is EPEVTQTPSHQVTQMGQEVILRCVPISNHLYFYWYRQILGQKVEFLVSFYNNEISEKSEIFDDQFSVERPDGSNFTLKIRSTKLEDSAMYFCASSVGQGSPQPQHFGDGTRLSIL.

This rearrangement joins TRBV28 to TRBJ1-2, with 7 bases fitting TRBD1. V gave up 3 bases and J gave up 4 bases; unmatched junction bases: 5. The CDR3 sequence is 14 residues long. Germline V CDR1 and CDR2: MDHEN, SYDVKM. The DNA of the CDR3 is TGTGCCAGCAGTTTCCCAGGGGGAATCTATGGCTACACCTTC. Translated: CASSFPGGIYGYTF.

V and J are TRBV6-5 and TRBJ2-5, with 9 bases matching TRBD2. With V trimmed by 7 bases and J by 1 base, 7 bases remained unmatched. The CDR3 length is 15 residues. The germline V gene encodes CDR1 MNHEY and CDR2 SVGAGI. The CDR3 bases are TGTGCCAGCACCAAACTAGCGGGTGCCCAAGAGACCCAGTACTTC. It specifies CASTKLAGAQETQYF.

This chain uses TRBV11-2 with TRBJ2-1; D perhaps matches TRBD2 (6 bases). In germline, CDR1 is SGHAT, CDR2 FQNNGV. The CDR3 length is 19 residues. V lost 3 bases, J lost 2 bases, and 23 bases lay in between. This chain's CDR3 is CASSLVGSRVISPYNEQFF. The CDR3 region has the DNA TGTGCCAGCAGCTTGGTCGGGAGTAGGGTAATAAGTCCCTACAATGAGCAGTTCTTC.

The rearrangement joins TRBV11-2 to TRBJ2-1; 10 nucleotides match TRBD2. V trimming: 2 bases; J trimming: 5 bases; junction bases outside the gene matches: 9. CDR3 length: 17 residues. Germline V gives CDR1 SGHAT, CDR2 FQNNGV. CDR3 DNA sequence: TGTGCCAGCAGCTTACGTACTAGCGGGACGACGAACAATGAGCAGTTCTTC. As protein: CASSLRTSGTTNNEQFF.

This chain joins TRBV9 and TRBJ2-7; 12 bases fit TRBD1. Germline CDR1 and CDR2: SGDLS and YYNGEE. CDR3 length: 14 residues. Unmatched junction bases numbered 7, after V lost 7 bases and J lost 5 bases. CDR3 sequence: CASATGTGGNEQYF. The CDR3 coding sequence is TGTGCCAGCGCGACCGGGACAGGGGGCAACGAGCAGTACTTC. The full variable domain, with the rest looked up from reference TRBV9 and TRBJ2-7, is DSGVTQTPKHLITATGQRVTLRCSPRSGDLSVYWYQQSLDQGLQFLIQYYNGEERAKGNILERFSAQQFPDLHSELNLSSLELGDSALYFCASATGTGGNEQYFGPGTRLTVT.

The chain is built from TRBV10-1 and TRBJ1-1; no definite D call. Germline CDR1 is WNHNN and CDR2 is SYGVQD (reference sequence). V was shortened by 3 bases and J by 0 bases, with 5 bases between the two germline ends. CDR3 length: 13 amino acids. CDR3 sequence (DNA): TGCGCCAGCAGTGATGCTATGAACACTGAAGCTTTCTTT. It encodes CASSDAMNTEAFF.

The chain carries TRBV28 and TRBJ1-5; the D gene is possibly TRBD1 (5 bases). There are 19 residues in the CDR3. CDR1 MDHEN and CDR2 SYDVKM come from the germline V gene. V was clipped by 3 bases and J by 2 bases, with 23 bases between them. CDR3 protein: CASSFAVSPPGLRNQPQHF. CDR3 bases: TGTGCCAGCAGTTTCGCCGTCTCACCACCGGGACTTCGCAATCAGCCCCAGCATTTT.

The V and J genes are TRBV15 and TRBJ2-1; 7 nucleotides match TRBD2. Germline CDR1 and CDR2: LNHNV and YYDKDF (reference sequence). V was clipped by 9 bases and J by 5 bases; unmatched bases: 13. This CDR3 has 15 residues. CDR3 sequence reads: CATTNGGSMNNEQFF. The CDR3 DNA sequence: TGTGCCACGACCAACGGGGGGAGTATGAACAATGAGCAGTTCTTC.

The rearrangement joins TRBV20-1 to TRBJ1-1; possibly TRBD1 for D (5 bases). CDR1 DFQATT and CDR2 SNEGSKA come from the germline V gene (reference sequence). The CDR3 extends over 13 amino acids. Between the trimmed V and J ends, which lost 3 bases and 5 bases, there was a span of 13 bases. CDR3 nucleotide sequence: TGCAGTGCTAGTCTTCAGGGTCGGACTGAAGCTTTCTTT. Encoded protein: CSASLQGRTEAFF.

J is TRBJ1-1 and V is TRBV19; a weak D match, TRBD1 (6 bases). Germline V gives CDR1 LNHDA, CDR2 SQIVND (reference sequence). The CDR3 spans 13 residues. V was shortened by 3 bases and J by 5 bases, with 10 bases between the two germline ends. CDR3 DNA: TGTGCCAGTAGTATGAGGGGGGGGACTGAAGCTTTCTTT. Its translation: CASSMRGGTEAFF.

The rearrangement links TRBV19 to TRBJ1-2; 7 bases agree with TRBD1. Unmatched junction bases numbered 10, after V lost 2 bases and J lost 1 base. The CDR3 is 17 amino acids. The germline CDR1 and CDR2 sequences are LNHDA and SQIVND (reference sequence). The CDR3 nucleotides read TGTGCCAGTAGTATACAGAGGATGAGGGGGCGTAACTATGGCTACACCTTC. The encoded protein is CASSIQRMRGRNYGYTF.

The chain recombines TRBV2 with TRBJ1-4, with 8 bases matching TRBD1. The junction had 18 bases not matched to a gene; V was cut back by 10 bases and J by 5 bases. Germline V gene lookup returns CDR1 SNHLY and CDR2 FYNNEI. The CDR3 sequence is 17 residues long. DNA for the CDR3: TGTGCCATCCTAACTCCCGCAACACAGGGGGACAATGAAAAACTGTTTTTT. It codes for CAILTPATQGDNEKLFF. Full variable domain (rest looked up from reference TRBV2 and TRBJ1-4): EPEVTQTPSHQVTQMGQEVILRCVPISNHLYFYWYRQILGQKVEFLVSFYNNEISEKSEIFDDQFSVERPDGSNFTLKIRSTKLEDSAMYFCAILTPATQGDNEKLFFGSGTQLSVL.

V usage is TRBV7-8 and J usage is TRBJ1-5; a possible D gene is TRBD1 (5 bases). The CDR3 contains 15 residues. The V end was cut by 6 bases, the J end by 6 bases, with 18 bases between. The germline CDR1 and CDR2 sequences are SGHVS and FQNEAQ. CDR3 DNA: TGTGCCAGCAGTCCTGATTGGGGGGTGGGTCAGCCCCAGCATTTT. This codes for CASSPDWGVGQPQHF.

This chain uses TRBV19 with TRBJ2-2; no firm D call. Deletions cut 3 bases from V and 7 bases from J, with 15 bases between. The germline CDR1 and CDR2 sequences are LNHDA and SQIVND (reference sequence). This CDR3 spans 15 amino acids. The CDR3 is CASSIFSRSVGELFF. The CDR3 coding sequence is TGTGCCAGTAGTATTTTTTCGCGGAGTGTCGGGGAGCTGTTTTTT.

J is TRBJ2-3 and V is TRBV7-9, with a possible D match to TRBD1 (5 bases). Trimming removed 2 bases from V and 1 base from J, with 16 bases in between. CDR3 size: 17 residues. Germline lookup yields CDR1 SEHNR and CDR2 FQNEAQ (reference sequence). DNA of the CDR3: TGTGCCAGCAGCTTAATTGGTGCCGGCAGGGGCACAGATACGCAGTATTTT. It yields the protein CASSLIGAGRGTDTQYF.

This clone was seen a few times. V is TRBV5-5 and J is TRBJ1-6; 8 bases agree with TRBD1. Germline loops: CDR1 SGHKS, CDR2 YYEKEE (reference sequence). The CDR3 covers 15 residues. Trimming took 4 bases from V and 10 from J; bases not matched to a gene: 10. DNA for the CDR3: TGTGCCAGCAGCCTGACTAGCACAGGGGGATCACCCCTCCACTTT. Translation gives CASSLTSTGGSPLHF.

J is TRBJ2-3 and V is TRBV5-1, with a possible D match to TRBD2 (6 bases). Between the trimmed V and J ends, which lost 2 bases and 6 bases, there was a span of 13 bases. Germline V gene sequence: CDR1 SGHRS, CDR2 YFSETQ. The CDR3 runs to 14 residues. CDR3 sequence (DNA): TGCGCCAGCAGCTTTAGACTAGACTCCGATACGCAGTATTTT. Protein: CASSFRLDSDTQYF.

This clone was observed a handful of times. The chain uses TRBV11-3 and TRBJ2-1, with TRBD2 matching 11 bases. From germline, CDR1 is SGHNT and CDR2 YENEEA. This CDR3 is built from 16 residues. Trimming removed 4 bases from V and 7 bases from J; junction bases left unmatched: 9. CDR3 region: CASSSITSGSSNEQFF. Here the CDR3 DNA reads TGTGCCAGCAGCTCAATAACTAGCGGGAGTTCTAATGAGCAGTTCTTC.

This chain links TRBV2 with TRBJ2-3; 15 bases fit TRBD2. Losses at the gene ends were 5 bases for V and 3 bases for J; bases not matched to a gene: 6. Germline V gives CDR1 SNHLY, CDR2 FYNNEI. The CDR3 loop spans 17 amino acids. CDR3 nucleotides: TGTGCCAGCAGTCCGGGGACTAGCGGGAGGTTGACAGATACGCAGTATTTT. This codes for CASSPGTSGRLTDTQYF.

This chain uses TRBV7-3 with TRBJ2-1, with TRBD2 matching over 13 bases. CDR3 size: 15 residues. With 5 bases clipped from V and 4 bases from J, the junction kept 2 bases outside the gene matches. The germline gives CDR1 SGHTA, CDR2 FQGTGA. The DNA for the CDR3 is TGTGCCAGCAGCGCGACTAGCGGGAGGTACAATGAGCAGTTCTTC. Protein product: CASSATSGRYNEQFF. Supplemented by reference TRBV7-3 and TRBJ2-1, the full variable domain reads GAGVSQTPSNKVTEKGKYVELRCDPISGHTALYWYRQSLGQGPEFLIYFQGTGAADDSGLPNDRFFAVRPEGSVSTLKIQRTERGDSAVYLCASSATSGRYNEQFFGPGTRLTVL.